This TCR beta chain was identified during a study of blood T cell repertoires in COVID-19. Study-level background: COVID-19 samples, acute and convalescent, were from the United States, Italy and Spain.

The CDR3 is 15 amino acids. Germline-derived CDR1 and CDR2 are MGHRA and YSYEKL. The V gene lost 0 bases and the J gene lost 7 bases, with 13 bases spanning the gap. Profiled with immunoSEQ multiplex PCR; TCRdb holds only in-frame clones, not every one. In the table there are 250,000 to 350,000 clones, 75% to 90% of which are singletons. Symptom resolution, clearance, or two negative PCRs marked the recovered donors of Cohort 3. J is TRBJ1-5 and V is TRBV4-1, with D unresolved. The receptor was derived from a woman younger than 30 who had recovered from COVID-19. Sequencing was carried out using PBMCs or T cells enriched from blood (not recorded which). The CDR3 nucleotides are TGCGCCAGCAGCCAAGATTCCGGCCGAGGGCAGCCCCAGCATTTT. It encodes CASSQDSGRGQPQHF.